This T cell receptor beta chain came from a study of CD4+ T cells in melanoma. V was cut by 2 bases and J by 0 bases, with 15 bases left in between. Germline values: CDR1 SGHKS, CDR2 YYEKEE (reference sequence). The CDR3 totals 18 residues. Broader study findings: A reported correlation linked neoantigen-specific CD4+ T cells to CD8+, macrophage and B cell function. Diverse differentiation states were reported for melanoma neoantigen-specific CD4+ T cells.

About this clone: Its antigen is unidentified.

The repertoire was sequenced with immunoSEQ multiplex PCR; TCRdb's copy has only in-frame clones and lacks some. The table lists some 16,000 clones, around 69% of them singletons. Sequences were obtained from cells from a culture (not recorded whether cultured in vitro). The chain has TRBV5-5 and TRBJ2-6; D tentatively reads TRBD1 or TRBD2 (5 bases each). The clonotype was recovered from a human donor with melanoma. DNA for the CDR3: TGTGCCAGCAGCTTTAGGGACGACAATCTCTCTGGGGCCAACGTCCTGACTTTC. Protein product: CASSFRDDNLSGANVLTF. Full variable domain (outside the CDR3, taken from reference TRBV5-5 and TRBJ2-6): DAGVTQSPTHLIKTRGQQVTLRCSPISGHKSVSWYQQVLGQGPQFIFQYYEKEERGRGNFPDRFSARQFPNYSSELNVNALLLGDSALYLCASSFRDDNLSGANVLTFGAGSRLTVL.